This T cell receptor beta chain was identified during a study of tumor-infiltrating lymphocytes in localized non-small cell lung cancer (TCRdb year 2021). At the level of the whole study: The cohort covered several histologies, both smokers and never-smokers, and patients whose samples were collected after neoadjuvant chemotherapy. For a few dozen patients, immunoSEQ T-cell fraction was compared between paired tumor and uninvolved lung. Flow cytometry, multiplex immunofluorescence, RNA-seq, exome sequencing and proteomics were applied to the same patients as TCR sequencing, which was one of several integrated assays. The overall ICON cohort comprised under 170 surgical patients with localized non-small cell lung cancer whose tumors were resected. Each patient provided resected tumor tissue plus uninvolved lung tissue from the same patient, with the uninvolved lung tissue described as non-adjacent to the tumor. General conclusions and limits of the study: TCRbeta sequencing supported higher T cell infiltration in tumors than in uninvolved lung tissue, consistent with immunofluorescence CD3 counts. TCR-derived T-cell fraction did not differ between the flow cytometry-defined immunotypes IM1 (good prognosis) and IM2 (poor prognosis). Because different assays used different pieces of the same tissue, technical variation could not be distinguished from intratumor heterogeneity. Since assay coverage differed from patient to patient depending on how much tissue was available, TCR sequencing was done for only a subset of the cohort.

Of note for this clone: Its binding antigen is unknown. Nothing much larger sits one base from this clone, and base qualities are not available.

ICON enrollment began in early 2016, and the last patient was enrolled in September 2018. A subcohort of approximately 76 patients provided fresh tumor and matched uninvolved tissue for in-depth immune analyses, with TCR sequencing among those analyses. DNA for TCR sequencing was isolated from bulk tissue, and no cell sorting was done. The T-cell fraction in tumor and uninvolved lung tissue was obtained from TCR sequencing using the immunoSEQ assay. Processing in the source paper ran as follows. To analyze survival, patients were divided into a high T-cell fraction group (upper tertile) and a low T-cell fraction group (lower two tertiles), and the two groups were compared using a log-rank test. A signed-rank test was used to check for differences in T-cell fraction between paired tumor and uninvolved lung. Held by TCRdb, this immuneACCESS table contains in-frame sequences only and omits some clones. Under half of the omission traces to an unresolved V gene where checked; the cause of the rest is unknown. V, J and clone size were drawn from that table, and D and trimming were deduced from the DNA. The sample contains some 10,000 clones, 65% to 85% of them found a single time. The top ten clonotypes cover roughly a sixth of the sample.

CDR1 is given as MNHNY and CDR2 as SVGAGI, both from the germline V gene (reference sequence). The CDR3 spans 15 residues, from the cysteine through the phenylalanine. CDR3 DNA is the only sequence kept; it has 45 bases, read in frame from the first base. The junction shows trimming of 6 bases on V and 2 bases on J, and the gene matches do not reach 10 bases of it. What was sequenced was uninvolved lung tissue not adjacent to the tumor. Recombination connected TRBV6-6 to TRBJ2-7, and TRBD1 aligns with 7 junction nucleotides. This clonotype was sampled from a human donor with non-small cell lung cancer. At the DNA level, the sequence is TGTGCCAGCAGCTCCCCTTCGGGACAGCCCTACGAGCAGTACTTC. The encoded protein is CASSSPSGQPYEQYF.